The 30 T cell receptor beta chains in this list originate from one sample, sequenced in a study of blood T cell repertoires in COVID-19. Produced via immunoSEQ multiplex PCR; TCRdb's table is partial and in-frame only. The sample shows fewer than 250,000 clones, about 89% of them seen only once. Sequenced sample: PBMCs or T cells enriched from blood (not recorded which). The origin of the receptors is a young woman who had recovered from COVID-19.

The chain has TRBV5-1 and TRBJ2-5, with a possible D match to TRBD2 (5 bases). The germline gives CDR1 SGHRS, CDR2 YFSETQ. V dropped 4 bases and J dropped 3 bases, with 13 bases sitting between them. There are 14 residues in the CDR3. Here the CDR3 reads CASSPGTGKETQYF. Here the CDR3 DNA reads TGCGCCAGCAGCCCGGGTACGGGAAAAGAGACCCAGTACTTC.

This clone has only a few counts. The chain is built from TRBV27 and TRBJ1-2; D may be TRBD1 (5 bases). Trimming pared 7 bases from V and 8 bases from J, leaving 23 bases between. There are 15 residues in the CDR3. From germline, CDR1 is MNHEY and CDR2 SMNVEV (reference sequence). The CDR3 is CASTLSPGRSSGYTF. The DNA of the CDR3 is TGTGCCAGCACCCTATCCCCAGGGCGGTCGTCCGGCTACACCTTC.

The chain carries TRBV10-3 and TRBJ2-7; 9 bases agree with TRBD1. This CDR3 spans 13 amino acids. Unmatched junction bases numbered 9, after V lost 10 bases and J lost 5 bases. In germline, CDR1 is ENHRY, CDR2 SYGVKD. This CDR3 is CATNSGTGNEQYF. CDR3 sequence (DNA): TGTGCCACCAATTCCGGGACAGGGAACGAGCAGTACTTC.

This chain links TRBV3-1 (or the pseudogene TRBV3-2) with TRBJ1-2; possibly TRBD1 for D (6 bases). Germline V gene lookup returns CDR1 LGHDT and CDR2 YNNKEL (reference sequence). Trimming left V 1 base short and J 3 bases short, with 9 bases between. The CDR3 has 14 residues. The CDR3 loop is CASSQAQGYYGYTF. As DNA, the CDR3 is TGTGCCAGCAGCCAAGCACAGGGTTACTATGGCTACACCTTC.

This chain joins TRBV5-4 and TRBJ2-2; D perhaps matches TRBD1 (5 bases). The CDR3 contains 16 residues. Looked up from germline, CDR1 is SGHNT and CDR2 is YYREEE (reference sequence). V lost 4 bases, J lost 1 base, and 14 bases lay in between. The CDR3 here is CASSRRQTGNTGELFF. Here the CDR3 DNA reads TGTGCCAGCAGCCGTAGACAGACTGGGAACACCGGGGAGCTGTTTTTT.

Here the CDR3 DNA reads TGCGCCAGCAGTGACAGGGTCGGTTTTCAGCCCCAGCATTTT. Translated: CASSDRVGFQPQHF. V and J are TRBV10-2 and TRBJ1-5; D may be TRBD1 (5 bases). Per the germline V gene, CDR1 is WSHSY and CDR2 is SAAADI. With 3 bases removed from V and 6 bases from J, the gap between germline ends came to 12 bases. The CDR3 runs 14 residues.

This chain joins TRBV12-3 or TRBV12-4 and TRBJ2-7, with D perhaps TRBD1 (6 bases). The V gene lost 4 bases and the J gene lost 10 bases, with 17 bases spanning the gap. The CDR3 covers 13 residues. CDR3 in DNA: TGTGCCAGCAGTTCGGGACACCCTTTTCGTCAGTACTTC. Amino acids: CASSSGHPFRQYF.

The chain employs TRBV15 and TRBJ2-7, with TRBD1 identical over 8 bases. V lost 4 bases to trimming and J lost 5 bases; unmatched junction nucleotides: 7. Germline V gene lookup returns CDR1 LNHNV and CDR2 YYDKDF (reference sequence). This CDR3 spans 14 amino acids. The CDR3 DNA reads as TGTGCCACCAGCACAGGGGGCACCCTCGACGAGCAGTACTTC. Residues: CATSTGGTLDEQYF.

As DNA, the CDR3 is TGTGCCAGCAGCACCCAGGGGGCGAACACTGAAGCTTTCTTT. This translates into CASSTQGANTEAFF. The chain joins TRBV7-3 to TRBJ1-1; 8 nucleotides match TRBD1. The CDR3 totals 14 residues. Losses at the gene ends were 5 bases for V and 1 base for J; bases not matched to a gene: 3. Germline assignment: CDR1 SGHTA and CDR2 FQGTGA. The whole variable domain, remainder taken from reference TRBV7-3 and TRBJ1-1, is GAGVSQTPSNKVTEKGKYVELRCDPISGHTALYWYRQSLGQGPEFLIYFQGTGAADDSGLPNDRFFAVRPEGSVSTLKIQRTERGDSAVYLCASSTQGANTEAFFGQGTRLTVV.

V is TRBV19 and J is TRBJ2-5, with 12 positions matching TRBD1. CDR3 size: 13 residues. Germline CDR1 and CDR2: LNHDA and SQIVND (reference sequence). The chain's CDR3 is CATGQGAVETQYF. CDR3 in DNA: TGTGCGACGGGACAGGGGGCAGTCGAGACCCAGTACTTC.

The genes are TRBV28 and TRBJ1-2, with TRBD1 as a possible D gene (5 bases). The CDR3 is 16 amino acids. The V end lost 4 bases, the J end lost 2 bases, and 17 bases lay between the germline ends. The germline V gene encodes CDR1 MDHEN and CDR2 SYDVKM. This CDR3 reads CASSSGGAKRNYGYTF. The CDR3 bases are TGTGCCAGCAGTTCGGGGGGAGCGAAAAGGAACTATGGCTACACCTTC.

The chain uses TRBV11-3 and TRBJ1-5; D is undetermined. The CDR3 has 13 residues. The ends were cut back, 5 bases at V and 0 bases at J, with 5 bases in the middle. The germline V gene has CDR1 SGHNT and CDR2 YENEEA. Written as DNA, the CDR3 is TGTGCCAGCAGCCCTAATAGCAATCAGCCCCAGCATTTT. This encodes CASSPNSNQPQHF.

This chain uses TRBV11-2 with TRBJ1-2; D is unclear. CDR3 length: 13 amino acids. With 1 base removed from V and 4 bases from J, the gap between germline ends came to 7 bases. CDR1 and CDR2 (germline): SGHAT, FQNNGV. The CDR3 sequence is CASSLGQAYGYTF. DNA of the CDR3: TGTGCCAGCAGCTTAGGACAAGCCTATGGCTACACCTTC.

J is TRBJ1-5 and V is TRBV12-5, with 9 bases aligning to TRBD1. Germline values: CDR1 LGHNT, CDR2 FRNRAP. Trimming took 0 bases from V and 3 from J; bases not matched to a gene: 6. This CDR3 has 17 residues. The CDR3 region is CASGLVLGTGHNQPQHF. DNA of the CDR3: TGTGCTAGTGGTTTGGTACTGGGGACAGGGCACAATCAGCCCCAGCATTTT.

Many counts were recorded for this clone. This chain uses TRBV6-4 with TRBJ1-6; TRBD1 is a possible D gene (5 bases). Looked up from germline, CDR1 is MRHNA and CDR2 is SNTAGT. The V and J ends lost 6 bases and 7 bases respectively, with 16 bases between them. This CDR3 has 15 residues. CDR3 protein: CASSATTDRNSPLHF. CDR3 DNA sequence: TGTGCCAGCAGCGCCACCACAGACAGAAATTCACCCCTCCACTTT.

In this sample, this clone turned up a few times. The genes are TRBV24-1 and TRBJ2-7, with TRBD2 matching 8 bases. The CDR3 has 14 residues. The V and J ends lost 5 bases and 3 bases, in that order; junction bases with no gene match: 5. CDR1 KGHDR and CDR2 SFDVKD come from the germline V gene. The CDR3 spells CATSGSSGSYEQYF. The CDR3 DNA reads TGTGCCACCAGTGGATCGAGCGGGAGCTACGAGCAGTACTTC.

The table lists this clone with a few counts. The rearrangement links TRBV5-1 to TRBJ2-7; 7 bases are shared with TRBD1. The CDR3 has 14 amino acids. In germline, CDR1 is SGHRS, CDR2 YFSETQ. The V gene end was trimmed by 4 bases and the J gene end by 0 bases; junction bases not matched to a gene: 4. The CDR3 reads CASSPGDSSYEQYF. Here the CDR3 DNA reads TGCGCCAGCAGCCCCGGGGACAGCTCCTACGAGCAGTACTTC. Combining the CDR3 with reference TRBV5-1 and TRBJ2-7 gives the whole variable domain KAGVTQTPRYLIKTRGQQVTLSCSPISGHRSVSWYQQTPGQGLQFLFEYFSETQRNKGNFPGRFSGRQFSNSRSEMNVSTLELGDSALYLCASSPGDSSYEQYFGPGTRLTVT.

This chain uses TRBV4-1 with TRBJ1-6; D perhaps matches TRBD1 (6 bases). Germline values: CDR1 MGHRA, CDR2 YSYEKL. Trimming took off 1 base at V and 12 bases at J, with 28 bases between the two ends. This CDR3 contains 19 residues. Here the CDR3 reads CASSQVSWASGVAEVPLHF. The CDR3 coding sequence is TGCGCCAGCAGCCAAGTCTCATGGGCTTCAGGGGTGGCGGAGGTACCCCTCCACTTT.

This clone has only one observation. V and J are TRBV28 and TRBJ2-7, with D perhaps matching TRBD1 (5 bases). CDR1 and CDR2 (germline): MDHEN, SYDVKM. The CDR3 spans 13 residues. Between the trimmed V and J ends, which lost 3 bases and 2 bases, there was a span of 8 bases. Written as DNA, the CDR3 is TGTGCCAGCAGTTTGGGGCAGCCCTACGAGCAGTACTTC. It codes for CASSLGQPYEQYF.

CDR3 nucleotide sequence: TGTGCCAGCAGTTTAAGGGGGTCCAATGAGCAGTTCTTC. Translation gives CASSLRGSNEQFF. The V and J genes are TRBV12-3 or TRBV12-4 and TRBJ2-1, with D possibly TRBD1 on 6 matching bases. The CDR3 runs 13 residues. V was cut by 2 bases and J by 6 bases, with 8 bases left in between.

The chain has TRBV27 and TRBJ2-1; tentatively, D is TRBD1 (5 bases). The V end lost 5 bases, the J end lost 6 bases, and 11 bases lay between the germline ends. Germline V CDR1 and CDR2: MNHEY, SMNVEV (reference sequence). The CDR3 runs to 13 residues. The DNA for the CDR3 is TGTGCCAGCAGTCCTCAGGGCCGCAATGAGCAGTTCTTC. It is translated as CASSPQGRNEQFF.

The V gene is TRBV11-2, the J gene TRBJ2-1, with D hard to call. Germline CDR1 is SGHAT and CDR2 is FQNNGV. This CDR3 region has 13 residues. The V end lost 5 bases, the J end lost 4 bases, and 9 bases lay between the germline ends. CDR3 protein: CASSDDKYNEQFF. The DNA of the CDR3 is TGTGCCAGCAGCGATGACAAGTACAATGAGCAGTTCTTC.

This chain links TRBV11-2 with TRBJ2-3; a possible D gene is TRBD2 (6 bases). CDR3 length equals 15 residues. Trimming pared 8 bases from V and 3 bases from J, leaving 18 bases between. Germline V CDR1 and CDR2: SGHAT, FQNNGV. The CDR3 nucleotides read TGTGCCAGCCGGACTAACCACGGTGAGACAGATACGCAGTATTTT. Translated, it gives CASRTNHGETDTQYF.

This clone appeared once. The gene calls are TRBV10-2 and TRBJ2-5; 7 bases match TRBD1. This CDR3 has 15 amino acids. J gave up 4 bases and V 6 bases, and 11 bases lay outside the gene matches. The V gene's germline CDR1 is WSHSY and CDR2 SAAADI. In DNA form, the CDR3 reads TGCGCCAGCAGGACCGGGACAGTTGTTGGAGAGACCCAGTACTTC. This gives the protein CASRTGTVVGETQYF.

Regarding this clone: The CDR3 carries no conserved terminal phenylalanine or tryptophan, so it likely arises from a read error. The limits of the CDR3 on the DNA are not certain, so only TCRdb's listed CDR3 is given. This chain joins TRBV10-1 and TRBJ1-1; TRBD1, as called in the table, went unchecked against the DNA. Germline CDR1 WNHNN, CDR2 SYGVQD (reference sequence). Termini included, the CDR3 measures 9 amino acids. CDR3: CASASRDRV.

The chain employs TRBV2 and TRBJ2-2; 8 nucleotides agree with TRBD2. CDR1 and CDR2 from the germline V gene are SNHLY and FYNNEI. With V trimmed by 7 bases and J by 4 bases, 5 bases remained unmatched. The CDR3 loop spans 14 amino acids. The CDR3 loop reads CASTGGAGTGELFF. CDR3 bases: TGTGCCAGCACCGGGGGGGCAGGCACCGGGGAGCTGTTTTTT.

The V gene is TRBV19, the J gene TRBJ1-2; tentative D call: TRBD1 (5 bases). Germline CDR1 and CDR2: LNHDA and SQIVND (reference sequence). Trimming cost V 3 bases and J 2 bases, with 13 bases left between them. The CDR3 is 15 residues long. DNA for the CDR3: TGTGCCAGTAGTATCCTAATGGGGGGGAACTATGGCTACACCTTC. Protein product: CASSILMGGNYGYTF.

This chain connects TRBV19 to TRBJ1-5; 7 nucleotides match TRBD1. J was trimmed by 2 bases and V by 1 base; bases with no gene match: 8. CDR1 and CDR2 from the germline V gene are LNHDA and SQIVND (reference sequence). This CDR3 contains 17 residues. The CDR3 loop reads CASSIVSGGYRNQPQHF. CDR3 DNA: TGTGCCAGTAGTATAGTCTCAGGGGGTTATCGCAATCAGCCCCAGCATTTT. The full variable domain, completed using reference TRBV19 and TRBJ1-5, is DGGITQSPKYLFRKEGQNVTLSCEQNLNHDAMYWYRQDPGQGLRLIYYSQIVNDFQKGDIAEGYSVSREKKESFPLTVTSAQKNPTAFYLCASSIVSGGYRNQPQHFGDGTRLSIL.

This clone occurred a few times. This rearrangement joins TRBV30 to TRBJ1-1, with 11 bases identical to TRBD1. The CDR3 totals 14 residues. The J segment lost 6 bases and the V segment lost 0 bases, leaving 3 bases of the junction unmatched. CDR1 is GTSNPN, CDR2 SVGIG, per germline (reference sequence). The CDR3: CAWSVPGQGAEAFF. The CDR3 region has the DNA TGTGCCTGGAGTGTCCCGGGACAGGGGGCTGAAGCTTTCTTT.

The V call is TRBV7-9, the J call TRBJ1-1; the D gene is possibly TRBD1 (6 bases). V lost 1 base, J lost 7 bases, and 10 bases lay in between. Germline CDR1 is SEHNR and CDR2 is FQNEAQ (reference sequence). The CDR3 has 13 residues. CDR3 DNA: TGTGCCAGCAGCTTAGGACAGGCAGATGAAGCTTTCTTT. It translates to CASSLGQADEAFF.